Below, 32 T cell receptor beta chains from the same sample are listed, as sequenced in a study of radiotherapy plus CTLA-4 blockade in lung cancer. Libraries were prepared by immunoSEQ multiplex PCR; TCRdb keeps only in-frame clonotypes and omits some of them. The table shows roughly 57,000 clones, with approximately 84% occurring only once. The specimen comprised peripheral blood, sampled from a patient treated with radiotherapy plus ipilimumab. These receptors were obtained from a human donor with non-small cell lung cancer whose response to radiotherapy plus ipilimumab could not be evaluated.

CDR3 sequence: CASSLEREGTQYF. DNA of the CDR3: TGTGCCAGCAGCTTAGAGCGGGAGGGGACGCAGTATTTT. This chain uses TRBV7-9 with TRBJ2-3; 10 bases fit TRBD2. Germline V gives CDR1 SEHNR, CDR2 FQNEAQ (reference sequence). CDR3 length: 13 residues. The trim removed 1 base at V and 9 bases at J, leaving 1 base unmatched.

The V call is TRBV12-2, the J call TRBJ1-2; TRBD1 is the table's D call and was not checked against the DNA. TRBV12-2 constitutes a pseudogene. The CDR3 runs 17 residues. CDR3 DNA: TGTGCAAGTCGCTTAGTCCGGTGGGCAGGGGGTTTCTATGGCTACACCTTC. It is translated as CASRLVRWAGGFYGYTF.

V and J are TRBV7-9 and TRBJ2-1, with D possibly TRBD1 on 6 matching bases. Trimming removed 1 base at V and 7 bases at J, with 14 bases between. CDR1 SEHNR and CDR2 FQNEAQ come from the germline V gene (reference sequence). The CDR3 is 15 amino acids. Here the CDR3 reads CASSLEGTGLNEQFF. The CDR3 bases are TGTGCCAGCAGCTTAGAGGGCACAGGGTTGAATGAGCAGTTCTTC.

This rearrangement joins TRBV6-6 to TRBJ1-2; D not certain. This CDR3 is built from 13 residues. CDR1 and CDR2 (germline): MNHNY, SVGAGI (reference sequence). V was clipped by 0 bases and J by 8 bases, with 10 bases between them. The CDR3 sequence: CASSYSRAGGYTF. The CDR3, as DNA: TGTGCCAGCAGTTACTCAAGGGCGGGGGGCTACACCTTC.

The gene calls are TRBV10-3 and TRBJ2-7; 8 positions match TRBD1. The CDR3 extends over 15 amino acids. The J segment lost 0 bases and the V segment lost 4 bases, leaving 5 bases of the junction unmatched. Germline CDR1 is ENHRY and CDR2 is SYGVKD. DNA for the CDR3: TGTGCCATCAGTGCGGCAGGGGGCACCTCCTACGAGCAGTACTTC. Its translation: CAISAAGGTSYEQYF.

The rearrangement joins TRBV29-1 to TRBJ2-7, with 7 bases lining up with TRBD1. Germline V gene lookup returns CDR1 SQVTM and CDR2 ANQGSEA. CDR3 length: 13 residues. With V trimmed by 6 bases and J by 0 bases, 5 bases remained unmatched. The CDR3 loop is CSVSGTVSYEQYF. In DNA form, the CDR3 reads TGCAGCGTGTCCGGGACAGTCTCCTACGAGCAGTACTTC.

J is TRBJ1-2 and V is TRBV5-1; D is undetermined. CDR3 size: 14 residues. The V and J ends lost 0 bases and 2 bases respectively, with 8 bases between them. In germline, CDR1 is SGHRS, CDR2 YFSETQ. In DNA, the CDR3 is TGCGCCAGCAGCTTGGAAGGAGGGAACTATGGCTACACCTTC. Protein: CASSLEGGNYGYTF. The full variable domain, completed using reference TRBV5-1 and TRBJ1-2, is KAGVTQTPRYLIKTRGQQVTLSCSPISGHRSVSWYQQTPGQGLQFLFEYFSETQRNKGNFPGRFSGRQFSNSRSEMNVSTLELGDSALYLCASSLEGGNYGYTFGSGTRLTVV.

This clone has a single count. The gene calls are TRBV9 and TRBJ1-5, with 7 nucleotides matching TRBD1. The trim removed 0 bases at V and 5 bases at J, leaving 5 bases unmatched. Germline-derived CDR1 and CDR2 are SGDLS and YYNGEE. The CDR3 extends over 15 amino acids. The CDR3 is CASSVGPGGDQPQHF. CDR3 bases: TGTGCCAGCAGCGTAGGTCCAGGGGGTGATCAGCCCCAGCATTTT.

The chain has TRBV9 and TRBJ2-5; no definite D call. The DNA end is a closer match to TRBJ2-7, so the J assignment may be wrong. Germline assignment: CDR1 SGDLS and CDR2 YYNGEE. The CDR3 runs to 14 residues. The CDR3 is CASSVAAGPYEQYF. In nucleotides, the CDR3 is TGTGCCAGCAGCGTAGCGGCAGGTCCCTACGAGCAGTACTTC.

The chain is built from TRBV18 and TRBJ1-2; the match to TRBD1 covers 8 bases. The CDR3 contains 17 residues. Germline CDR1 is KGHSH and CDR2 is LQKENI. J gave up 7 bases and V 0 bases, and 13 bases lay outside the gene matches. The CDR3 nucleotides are TGTGCCAGCTCACCACCCTCTGACAGGGGTTCCACCAGTGGCTACACCTTC. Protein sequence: CASSPPSDRGSTSGYTF.

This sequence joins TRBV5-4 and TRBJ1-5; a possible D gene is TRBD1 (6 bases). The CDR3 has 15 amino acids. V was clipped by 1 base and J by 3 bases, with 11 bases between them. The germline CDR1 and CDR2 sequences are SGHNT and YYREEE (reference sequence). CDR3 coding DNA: TGTGCCAGCAGCTTGTTACAGGGATCCAATCAGCCCCAGCATTTT. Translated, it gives CASSLLQGSNQPQHF.

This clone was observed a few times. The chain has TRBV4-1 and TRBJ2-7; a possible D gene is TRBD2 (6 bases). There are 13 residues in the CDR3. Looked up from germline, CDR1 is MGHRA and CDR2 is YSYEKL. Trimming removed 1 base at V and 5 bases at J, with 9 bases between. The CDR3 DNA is TGCGCCAGCAGCCAAGTGCTAGCGAACGAGCAGTACTTC. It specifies CASSQVLANEQYF.

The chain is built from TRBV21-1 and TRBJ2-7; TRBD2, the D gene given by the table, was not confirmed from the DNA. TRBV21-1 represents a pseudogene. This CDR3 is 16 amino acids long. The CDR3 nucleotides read TGTGCCAGCAGCAACCCTCCGGCGCGGGGAGGCTACGAGCAGTACTTC. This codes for CASSNPPARGGYEQYF.

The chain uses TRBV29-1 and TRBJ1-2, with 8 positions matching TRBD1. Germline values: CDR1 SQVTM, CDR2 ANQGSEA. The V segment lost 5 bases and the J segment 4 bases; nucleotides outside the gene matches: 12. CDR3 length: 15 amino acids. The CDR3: CSVYEHGQGGYGYTF. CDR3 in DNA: TGCAGCGTTTACGAACACGGACAGGGCGGCTATGGCTACACCTTC. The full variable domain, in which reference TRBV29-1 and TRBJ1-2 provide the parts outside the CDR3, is SAVISQKPSRDICQRGTSLTIQCQVDSQVTMMFWYRQQPGQSLTLIATANQGSEATYESGFVIDKFPISRPNLTFSTLTVSNMSPEDSSIYLCSVYEHGQGGYGYTFGSGTRLTVV.

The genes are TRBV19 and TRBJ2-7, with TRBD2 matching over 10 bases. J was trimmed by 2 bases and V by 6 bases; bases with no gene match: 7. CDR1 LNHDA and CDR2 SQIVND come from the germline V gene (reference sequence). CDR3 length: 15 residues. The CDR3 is CASRETSGEAYEQYF. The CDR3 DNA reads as TGTGCCAGTAGGGAAACTAGCGGGGAGGCCTACGAGCAGTACTTC.

The CDR3 spells CASSPRQNSPLHF. The CDR3 DNA sequence: TGTGCCAGCAGCCCAAGACAGAATTCACCCCTCCACTTT. V is TRBV7-9 and J is TRBJ1-6; a possible D gene is TRBD1 (5 bases). CDR3 size: 13 residues. The germline V gene encodes CDR1 SEHNR and CDR2 FQNEAQ (reference sequence). V was pared by 5 bases and J by 7 bases, with 9 bases between.

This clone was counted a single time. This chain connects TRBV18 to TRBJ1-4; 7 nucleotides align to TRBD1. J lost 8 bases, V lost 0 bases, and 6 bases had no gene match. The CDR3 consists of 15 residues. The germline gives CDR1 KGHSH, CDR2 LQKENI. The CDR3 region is CASSPPYRGGEKLFF. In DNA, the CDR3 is TGTGCCAGCTCACCACCGTACAGGGGTGGCGAAAAACTGTTTTTT.

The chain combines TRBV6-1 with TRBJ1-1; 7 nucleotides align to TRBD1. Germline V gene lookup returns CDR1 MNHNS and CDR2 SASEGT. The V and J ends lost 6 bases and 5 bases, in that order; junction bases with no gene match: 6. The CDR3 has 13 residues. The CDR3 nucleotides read TGTGCCAGCAGCGAATTACAGGGGACTGAAGCTTTCTTT. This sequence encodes CASSELQGTEAFF.

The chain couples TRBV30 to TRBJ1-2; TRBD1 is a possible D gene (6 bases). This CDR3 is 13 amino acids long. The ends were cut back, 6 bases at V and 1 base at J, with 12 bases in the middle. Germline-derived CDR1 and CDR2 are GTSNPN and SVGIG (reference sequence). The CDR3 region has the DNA TGTGCCTGCCATACAGGGCTTAACTATGGCTACACCTTC. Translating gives CACHTGLNYGYTF. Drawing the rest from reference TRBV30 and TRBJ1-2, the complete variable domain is SQTIHQWPATLVQPVGSPLSLECTVEGTSNPNLYWYRQAAGRGLQLLFYSVGIGQISSEVPQNLSASRPQDRQFILSSKKLLLSDSGFYLCACHTGLNYGYTFGSGTRLTVV.

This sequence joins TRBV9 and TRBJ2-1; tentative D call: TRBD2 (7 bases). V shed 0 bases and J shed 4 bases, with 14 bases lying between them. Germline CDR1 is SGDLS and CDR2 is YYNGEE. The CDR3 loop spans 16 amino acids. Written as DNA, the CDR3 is TGTGCCAGCAGCGTAGGCCGGGGGGCGGTTTACAATGAGCAGTTCTTC. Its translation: CASSVGRGAVYNEQFF. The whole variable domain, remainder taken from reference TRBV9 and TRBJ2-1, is DSGVTQTPKHLITATGQRVTLRCSPRSGDLSVYWYQQSLDQGLQFLIQYYNGEERAKGNILERFSAQQFPDLHSELNLSSLELGDSALYFCASSVGRGAVYNEQFFGPGTRLTVL.

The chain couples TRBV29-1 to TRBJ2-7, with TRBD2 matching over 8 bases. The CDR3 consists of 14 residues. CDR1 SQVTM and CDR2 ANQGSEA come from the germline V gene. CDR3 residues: CTNKLAEFSYEQYF. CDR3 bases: TGCACCAACAAACTAGCGGAATTTTCCTACGAGCAGTACTTC.

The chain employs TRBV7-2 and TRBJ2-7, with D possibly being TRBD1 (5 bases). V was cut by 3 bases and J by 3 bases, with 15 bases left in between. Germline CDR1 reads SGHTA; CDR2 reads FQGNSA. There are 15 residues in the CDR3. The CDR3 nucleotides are TGTGCCAGCAGCTTTTGGGCAGGGCAAAGCTACGAGCAGTACTTC. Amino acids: CASSFWAGQSYEQYF.

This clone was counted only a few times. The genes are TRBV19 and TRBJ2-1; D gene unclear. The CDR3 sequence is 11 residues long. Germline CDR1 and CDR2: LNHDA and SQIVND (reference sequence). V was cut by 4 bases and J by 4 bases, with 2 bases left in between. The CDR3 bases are TGTGCCAGTAGTACTTACAATGAGCAGTTCTTC. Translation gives CASSTYNEQFF.

Written as DNA, the CDR3 is TGTGCCAGCAGCTCCACCGGGACAGGGGGGCAATCGCCTATCTACGAGCAGTACTTC. This sequence encodes CASSSTGTGGQSPIYEQYF. This chain connects TRBV7-2 to TRBJ2-7; 11 bases agree with TRBD1. CDR1 is SGHTA, CDR2 FQGNSA, per germline. The CDR3 sequence is 19 residues long. Unmatched junction bases numbered 17, after V lost 4 bases and J lost 3 bases. Combining the CDR3 with reference TRBV7-2 and TRBJ2-7 gives the whole variable domain GAGVSQSPSNKVTEKGKDVELRCDPISGHTALYWYRQSLGQGLEFLIYFQGNSAPDKSGLPSDRFSAERTGGSVSTLTIQRTQQEDSAVYLCASSSTGTGGQSPIYEQYFGPGTRLTVT.

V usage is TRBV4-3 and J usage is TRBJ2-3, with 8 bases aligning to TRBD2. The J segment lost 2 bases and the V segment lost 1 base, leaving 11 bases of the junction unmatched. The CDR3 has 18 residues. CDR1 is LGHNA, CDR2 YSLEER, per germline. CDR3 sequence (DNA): TGCGCCAGCAGCCAAGTTGTGAGGGGAGCGGGGGACACAGATACGCAGTATTTT. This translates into CASSQVVRGAGDTDTQYF.

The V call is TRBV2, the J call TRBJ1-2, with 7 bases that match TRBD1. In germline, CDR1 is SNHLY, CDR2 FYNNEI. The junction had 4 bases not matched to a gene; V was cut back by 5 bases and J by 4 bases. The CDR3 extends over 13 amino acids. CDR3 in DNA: TGTGCCAGCAGTTCGGACAGGTTCTATGGCTACACCTTC. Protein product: CASSSDRFYGYTF.

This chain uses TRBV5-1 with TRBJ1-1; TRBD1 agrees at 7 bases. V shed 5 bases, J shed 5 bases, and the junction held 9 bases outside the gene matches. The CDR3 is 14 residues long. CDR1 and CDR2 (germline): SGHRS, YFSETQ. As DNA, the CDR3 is TGCGCCAGCAGGATGACAGGGTGGGAGACTGAAGCTTTCTTT. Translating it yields CASRMTGWETEAFF. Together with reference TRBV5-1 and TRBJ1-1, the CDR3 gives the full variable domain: KAGVTQTPRYLIKTRGQQVTLSCSPISGHRSVSWYQQTPGQGLQFLFEYFSETQRNKGNFPGRFSGRQFSNSRSEMNVSTLELGDSALYLCASRMTGWETEAFFGQGTRLTVV.

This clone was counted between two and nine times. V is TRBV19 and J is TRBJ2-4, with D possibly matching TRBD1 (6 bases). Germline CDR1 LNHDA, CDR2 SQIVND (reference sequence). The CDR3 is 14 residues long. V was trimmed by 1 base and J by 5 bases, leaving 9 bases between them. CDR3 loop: CASSIGQGQNIQYF. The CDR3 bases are TGTGCCAGTAGTATAGGGCAGGGGCAAAACATTCAGTACTTC.

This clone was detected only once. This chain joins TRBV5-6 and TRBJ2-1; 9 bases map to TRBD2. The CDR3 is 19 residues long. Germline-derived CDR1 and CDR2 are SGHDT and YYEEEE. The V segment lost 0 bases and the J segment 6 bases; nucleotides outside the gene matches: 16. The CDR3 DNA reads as TGTGCCAGCAGCTTGGGGGGGCAGCGGGAGGCCTCCTTTTTCAATGAGCAGTTCTTC. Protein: CASSLGGQREASFFNEQFF. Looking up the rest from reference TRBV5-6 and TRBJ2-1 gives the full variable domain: DAGVTQSPTHLIKTRGQQVTLRCSPKSGHDTVSWYQQALGQGPQFIFQYYEEEERQRGNFPDRFSGHQFPNYSSELNVNALLLGDSALYLCASSLGGQREASFFNEQFFGPGTRLTVL.

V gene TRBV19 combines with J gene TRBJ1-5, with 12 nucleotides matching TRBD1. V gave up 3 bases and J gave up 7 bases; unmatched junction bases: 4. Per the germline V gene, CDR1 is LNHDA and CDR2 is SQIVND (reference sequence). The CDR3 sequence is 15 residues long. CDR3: CASSIGTGGGQPQHF. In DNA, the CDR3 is TGTGCCAGTAGTATCGGGACAGGGGGCGGACAGCCCCAGCATTTT.

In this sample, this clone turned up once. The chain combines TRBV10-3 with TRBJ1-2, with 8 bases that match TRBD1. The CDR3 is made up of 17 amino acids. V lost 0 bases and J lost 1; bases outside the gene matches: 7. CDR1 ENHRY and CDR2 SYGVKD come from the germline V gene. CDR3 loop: CAISESTTGQGNYGYTF. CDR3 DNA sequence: TGTGCCATCAGTGAGTCGACAACCGGACAGGGTAACTATGGCTACACCTTC.

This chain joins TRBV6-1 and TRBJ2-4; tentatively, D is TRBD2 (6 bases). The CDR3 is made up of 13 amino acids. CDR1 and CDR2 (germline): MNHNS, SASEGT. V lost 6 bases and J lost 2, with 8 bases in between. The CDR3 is CASREGTKNIQYF. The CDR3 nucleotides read TGTGCCAGCAGGGAGGGGACCAAAAACATTCAGTACTTC.